The subject of this entry is one T cell receptor (beta chain). The sample comes from a study of blood T cell repertoires in COVID-19. In the original analysis: Counts of nucleated cells, estimated from reference gene primer amplification, were obtained. Generated by immunoSEQ multiplex PCR, the TCRdb table keeps only in-frame clones and is missing some. V and J calls and clone size are given by that table; D and trimming were obtained from the DNA. The sample comprises tens of thousands of clones, over 75% of which are singletons, and 0.65% to 0.95% rests with the top ten. The sequenced sample consisted of peripheral blood. The clonotype was recovered from a woman of 80 years or more with acute or convalescent COVID-19.

The CDR3 DNA sequence: TGCGCCAGCAGCCGCTCCGGGACTACCAACACAGATACGCAGTATTTT. This sequence encodes CASSRSGTTNTDTQYF. The chain links TRBV4-1 to TRBJ2-3; 7 bases agree with TRBD2. Trimming removed 4 bases from V and 2 bases from J; junction bases left unmatched: 9. The CDR3 loop spans 16 amino acids. The germline CDR1 and CDR2 sequences are MGHRA and YSYEKL.